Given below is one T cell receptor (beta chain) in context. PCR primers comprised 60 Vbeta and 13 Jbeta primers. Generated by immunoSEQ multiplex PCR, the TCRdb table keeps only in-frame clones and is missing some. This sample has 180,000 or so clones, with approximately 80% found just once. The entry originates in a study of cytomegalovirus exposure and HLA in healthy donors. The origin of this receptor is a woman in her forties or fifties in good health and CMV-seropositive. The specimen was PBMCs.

The chain's CDR3 is CASSIYIGDTQYF. For the CDR3, the DNA is TGTGCCAGTAGTATCTATATCGGAGATACGCAGTATTTT. The J gene is TRBJ2-3, the V gene TRBV19; D unresolved. With 3 bases removed from V and 5 bases from J, the gap between germline ends came to 9 bases. The germline V gene encodes CDR1 LNHDA and CDR2 SQIVND (reference sequence). This CDR3 contains 13 residues.